The present T cell receptor (beta chain) was sequenced within a study of blood T cell repertoires in COVID-19. Per the original data handling: The authors estimated nucleated cell counts from reference gene primer amplification. Assay used: immunoSEQ multiplex PCR; TCRdb lists only in-frame clones, some missing. V, J and clone size were drawn from that table, and D and trimming were deduced from the DNA. Among about 100,000 clones listed, 80% to 95% were seen once. The CDR3 runs to 13 residues. The germline V gene has CDR1 MNHEY and CDR2 SVGAGI. The V segment lost 6 bases and the J segment 4 bases; nucleotides outside the gene matches: 6.

Sequenced material: peripheral blood. The rearrangement links TRBV6-5 to TRBJ2-7, with 7 bases that match TRBD1. The TCR was taken from a man aged 50 to 60 with active COVID-19. In DNA form, the CDR3 reads TGTGCCAGCAGCACCGGACAGGTGTACGAGCAGTACGTC. Encoded protein: CASSTGQVYEQYV.